This TCR beta chain was documented in a study of human T cells and chemical hapten exposure. Study background: Upper inner arm skin measuring around 2 cm by around 2 cm received 2% DPC for sensitization. Recorded diagnoses among the mostly female patients were alopecia areata, totalis or universalis.

The CDR3 has 14 residues. CDR1 is SQVTM and CDR2 is ANQGSEA in the germline V gene. With 6 bases clipped from V and 3 bases from J, the junction kept 6 bases outside the gene matches. It was the library that attached unique molecular identifiers to individual cDNA molecules. MiXCR was run by TCRdb on the RACE reads, yielding one entry per CDR3 protein. The repertoire consists of 70,000 to 80,000 distinct CDR3 sequences, with 25% to 40% occurring once and the leading ten covering roughly 9.8%. Study-wide findings and caveats: The formation of large CDR3 similarity clusters by expanded TCRs significantly exceeded that of controls.

As to time point: patch test 1, 2 weeks after DPC sensitization. Noted treatment: therapeutic diphenylcyclopropenone sensitization with weekly scalp DPC. In this sample, this clonotype turned up a few times. Its antigen is undetermined. The receptor was derived from a man in his forties with alopecia areata. Some clones in this sample may be carry-over from other donors' samples. The chain combines TRBV29-1 with TRBJ2-1; 9 bases are shared with TRBD2. This material consisted of whole blood, taken in connection with sensitization to the hapten diphenylcyclopropenone (DPC). Here the CDR3 reads CSVSSGTNYNEQFF. In DNA, the CDR3 is TGCAGCGTATCTAGCGGGACAAACTACAATGAGCAGTTCTTC.